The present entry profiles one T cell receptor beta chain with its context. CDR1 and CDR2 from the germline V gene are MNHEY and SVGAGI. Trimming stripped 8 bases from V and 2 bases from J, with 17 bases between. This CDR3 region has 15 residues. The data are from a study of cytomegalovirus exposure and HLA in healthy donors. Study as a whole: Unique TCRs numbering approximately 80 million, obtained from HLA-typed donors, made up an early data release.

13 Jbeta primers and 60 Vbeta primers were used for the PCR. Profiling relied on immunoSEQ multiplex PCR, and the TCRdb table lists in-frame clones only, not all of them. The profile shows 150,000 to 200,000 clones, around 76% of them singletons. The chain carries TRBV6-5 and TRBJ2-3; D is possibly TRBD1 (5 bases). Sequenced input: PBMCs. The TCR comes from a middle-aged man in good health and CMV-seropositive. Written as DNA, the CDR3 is TGTGCCAGCGGTTCCCAAGGGGCTGCCACAGATACGCAGTATTTT. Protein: CASGSQGAATDTQYF.